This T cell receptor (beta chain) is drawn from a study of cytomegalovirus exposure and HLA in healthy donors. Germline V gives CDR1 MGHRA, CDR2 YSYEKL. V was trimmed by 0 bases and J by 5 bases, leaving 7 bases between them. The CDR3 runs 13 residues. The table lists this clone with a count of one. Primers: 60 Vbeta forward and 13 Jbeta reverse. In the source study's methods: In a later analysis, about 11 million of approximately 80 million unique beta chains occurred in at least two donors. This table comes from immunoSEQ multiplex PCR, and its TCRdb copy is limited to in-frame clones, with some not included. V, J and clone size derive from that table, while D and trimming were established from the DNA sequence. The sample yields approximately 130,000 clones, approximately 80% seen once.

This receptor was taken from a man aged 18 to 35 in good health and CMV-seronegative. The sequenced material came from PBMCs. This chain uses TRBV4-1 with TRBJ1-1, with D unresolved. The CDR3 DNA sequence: TGCGCCAGCAGCCAAGATCGCAGGACTGAAGCTTTCTTT. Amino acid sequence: CASSQDRRTEAFF.